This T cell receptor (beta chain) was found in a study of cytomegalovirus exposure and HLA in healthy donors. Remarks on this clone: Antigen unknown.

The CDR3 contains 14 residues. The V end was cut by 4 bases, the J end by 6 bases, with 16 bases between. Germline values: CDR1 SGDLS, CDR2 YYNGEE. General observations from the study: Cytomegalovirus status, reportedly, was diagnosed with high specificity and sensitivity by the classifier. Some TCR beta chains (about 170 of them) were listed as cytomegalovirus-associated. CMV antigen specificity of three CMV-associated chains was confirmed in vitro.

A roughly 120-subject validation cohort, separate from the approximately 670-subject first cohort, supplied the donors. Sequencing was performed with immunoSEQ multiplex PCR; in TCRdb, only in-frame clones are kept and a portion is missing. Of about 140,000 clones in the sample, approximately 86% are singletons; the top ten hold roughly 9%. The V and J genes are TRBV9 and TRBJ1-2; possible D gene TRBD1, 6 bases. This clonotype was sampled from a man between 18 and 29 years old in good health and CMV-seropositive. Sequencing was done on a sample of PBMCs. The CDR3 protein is CASSPPQGQNGYTF. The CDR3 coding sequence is TGTGCCAGCAGCCCCCCTCAGGGGCAGAATGGCTACACCTTC.